This record concerns one TCR beta chain sequence. The sample comes from a study of shared clonotypes between healthy human individuals. Sequenced by immunoSEQ multiplex PCR; TCRdb stores in-frame clones only, minus some. This repertoire shows some 2,500,000 clones, around 93% found once; its top ten account for around 0.35%. Germline values: CDR1 MDHEN, CDR2 SYDVKM. CDR3 length: 14 residues. Trimming removed 2 bases at V and 4 bases at J, with 12 bases between. Sequencing used naive CD4+ T cells from PBMCs. The subset was: CD45RA+ positively selected. This chain joins TRBV28 and TRBJ2-7; possibly TRBD2 for D (6 bases). This TCR was sampled from a man aged 18 to 29 in good health. Some clones in this sample may be carry-over from other donors' samples. The DNA of the CDR3 is TGTGCCAGCAGTTTAGTTGGGACTGGATACGAGCAGTACTTC. Translation: CASSLVGTGYEQYF.